The rows below give T cell receptor beta chains drawn from one sample of a study of T cells in Graves' hyperthyroidism and ophthalmopathy. TCRdb reprocessed the multiplex PCR reads with MiXCR, giving one entry per CDR3 protein. The sample lists around 340,000 distinct CDR3 sequences, roughly 17% occurring once. The sample comprised blood. The source is a woman aged 30 to 39 with Graves' hyperthyroidism that later progressed to Graves' ophthalmopathy. Each CDR3 is given with its conserved first and last residue. A D gene is named only where the DNA matches it firmly. For some rows the clone size is stated as once, few or many, or as a class when expanded; others skip it.

abundance: many; v_gene: TRBV7-9; d_gene: .; j_gene: TRBJ2-1; CDR3aa: CASSLKADEQFF
abundance: many; v_gene: TRBV18; d_gene: TRBD1; j_gene: TRBJ1-6; CDR3aa: CASSPSTGANSPLHF
abundance: .; v_gene: TRBV30; d_gene: .; j_gene: TRBJ2-2; CDR3aa: CAWTGRSNTGELFF
abundance: few; v_gene: TRBV30; d_gene: .; j_gene: TRBJ2-3; CDR3aa: CAWSVPGDKVFTPAVDTQYF
abundance: few; v_gene: TRBV5-1; d_gene: .; j_gene: TRBJ1-1; CDR3aa: CASSRAERTEGTEAFF
abundance: many; v_gene: TRBV28; d_gene: .; j_gene: TRBJ1-2; CDR3aa: CASSFGQPGTYGYTF
abundance: many; v_gene: TRBV28; d_gene: TRBD1; j_gene: TRBJ1-4; CDR3aa: CASSLVGQVNEKLFF
abundance: few; v_gene: TRBV3-1; d_gene: .; j_gene: TRBJ2-1; CDR3aa: CASSQFAGTGFVF
abundance: few; v_gene: TRBV30; d_gene: TRBD1; j_gene: TRBJ1-2; CDR3aa: CAWSAQGAGYGYTF
abundance: .; v_gene: TRBV12-3/TRBV12-4; d_gene: TRBD2; j_gene: TRBJ2-1; CDR3aa: CASSLVLAGGLVLEQFF
abundance: once; v_gene: TRBV3-1; d_gene: .; j_gene: TRBJ1-5; CDR3aa: CASSDSLNQPQHF
abundance: many; v_gene: TRBV5-1; d_gene: TRBD1; j_gene: TRBJ2-4; CDR3aa: CASSTSTGQTSKNIQYF
abundance: few; v_gene: TRBV5-1; d_gene: TRBD1; j_gene: TRBJ2-3; CDR3aa: CASRLQGYPDTQYF
abundance: many; v_gene: TRBV11-2; d_gene: .; j_gene: TRBJ2-7; CDR3aa: CASSLAGRPYEQYF
abundance: few; v_gene: TRBV20-1; d_gene: .; j_gene: TRBJ2-7; CDR3aa: CSARDSSGTSSYEQYF
abundance: many; v_gene: TRBV6-1; d_gene: .; j_gene: TRBJ1-6; CDR3aa: CASSEAAGSNSPLHF
abundance: many; v_gene: TRBV2; d_gene: .; j_gene: TRBJ1-2; CDR3aa: CASRQRTSYGYTF
abundance: many; v_gene: TRBV24-1; d_gene: .; j_gene: TRBJ2-3; CDR3aa: CATSDRGPTTDTQYF
abundance: many; v_gene: TRBV20-1; d_gene: TRBD1; j_gene: TRBJ2-7; CDR3aa: CSARAGTGEPEQYF
abundance: many; v_gene: TRBV24-1; d_gene: .; j_gene: TRBJ2-5; CDR3aa: CATRKEGGETQYF
abundance: few; v_gene: TRBV6-2/TRBV6-3; d_gene: .; j_gene: TRBJ2-3; CDR3aa: CASSYFATPDTQYF
abundance: .; v_gene: TRBV6-1; d_gene: .; j_gene: TRBJ1-1; CDR3aa: CASSYTGRLNTEAFF
abundance: many; v_gene: TRBV12-3/TRBV12-4; d_gene: .; j_gene: TRBJ1-2; CDR3aa: CASTIAGALSGYTF
abundance: .; v_gene: TRBV7-9; d_gene: .; j_gene: TRBJ1-2; CDR3aa: CASSLGIAGDGYTF
abundance: many; v_gene: TRBV12-3/TRBV12-4; d_gene: TRBD2; j_gene: TRBJ2-7; CDR3aa: CASSRATSGRFYEQYF
abundance: many; v_gene: TRBV19; d_gene: .; j_gene: TRBJ1-6; CDR3aa: CASSIGGSPLHF
abundance: many; v_gene: TRBV6-2/TRBV6-3; d_gene: .; j_gene: TRBJ2-3; CDR3aa: CASSHGGQDTQYF
abundance: many; v_gene: TRBV28; d_gene: TRBD2; j_gene: TRBJ2-4; CDR3aa: CASSKAGAGGVIQYF
abundance: few; v_gene: TRBV6-1; d_gene: TRBD1; j_gene: TRBJ1-4; CDR3aa: CASSETGTVEKLFF
abundance: few; v_gene: TRBV19; d_gene: TRBD1; j_gene: TRBJ1-1; CDR3aa: CASSLADRRNTEAFF
abundance: .; v_gene: TRBV3-1; d_gene: TRBD1; j_gene: TRBJ2-7; CDR3aa: CASSSTTGAAEQYF
abundance: many; v_gene: TRBV19; d_gene: TRBD1; j_gene: TRBJ2-1; CDR3aa: CASSATGQGTYNEQFF
abundance: many; v_gene: TRBV5-4; d_gene: .; j_gene: TRBJ1-1; CDR3aa: CASSWGSAEAFF
abundance: .; v_gene: TRBV28; d_gene: .; j_gene: TRBJ1-4; CDR3aa: CASRRRPATNEKLFF
abundance: .; v_gene: TRBV3-1; d_gene: .; j_gene: TRBJ1-1; CDR3aa: CASRFGVADTEAFF
abundance: many; v_gene: TRBV6-5; d_gene: TRBD2; j_gene: TRBJ2-7; CDR3aa: CASSYDGGGSYEQYF
abundance: .; v_gene: TRBV6-2/TRBV6-3; d_gene: TRBD2; j_gene: TRBJ2-1; CDR3aa: CASSLAGVTYNEQFF
abundance: many; v_gene: TRBV24-1; d_gene: TRBD1; j_gene: TRBJ2-2; CDR3aa: CATSDRSTGDTGELFF
abundance: once; v_gene: TRBV12-3/TRBV12-4; d_gene: .; j_gene: TRBJ1-1; CDR3aa: CASSLATGGEAFF
abundance: .; v_gene: TRBV11-2; d_gene: .; j_gene: TRBJ2-4; CDR3aa: CASSPWGTGREKNIQYF
abundance: many; v_gene: TRBV2; d_gene: .; j_gene: TRBJ2-7; CDR3aa: CASSEAGASYEQYF